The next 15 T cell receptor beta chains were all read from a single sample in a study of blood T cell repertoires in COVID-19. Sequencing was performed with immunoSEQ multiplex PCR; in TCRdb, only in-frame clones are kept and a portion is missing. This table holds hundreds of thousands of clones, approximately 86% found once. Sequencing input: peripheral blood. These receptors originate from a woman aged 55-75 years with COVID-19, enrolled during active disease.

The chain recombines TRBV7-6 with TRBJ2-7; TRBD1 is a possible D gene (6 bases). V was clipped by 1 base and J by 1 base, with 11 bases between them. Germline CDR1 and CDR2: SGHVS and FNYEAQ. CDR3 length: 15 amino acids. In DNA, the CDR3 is TGTGCCAGCAGCTTAGTGGCAGGGGCTTCCTACGAGCAGTACTTC. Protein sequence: CASSLVAGASYEQYF.

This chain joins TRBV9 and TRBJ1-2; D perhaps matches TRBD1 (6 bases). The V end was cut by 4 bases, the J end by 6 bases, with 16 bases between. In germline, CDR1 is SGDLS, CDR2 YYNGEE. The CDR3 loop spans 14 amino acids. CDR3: CASSLEGGRDGYTF. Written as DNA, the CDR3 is TGTGCCAGCAGCTTAGAGGGGGGGCGCGATGGCTACACCTTC.

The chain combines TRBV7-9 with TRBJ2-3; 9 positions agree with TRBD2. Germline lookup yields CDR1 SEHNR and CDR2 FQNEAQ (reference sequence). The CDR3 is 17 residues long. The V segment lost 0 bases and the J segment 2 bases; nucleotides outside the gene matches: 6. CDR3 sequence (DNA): TGTGCCAGCAGCTTAGCACTGGGACTAGCCTTCACAGATACGCAGTATTTT. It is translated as CASSLALGLAFTDTQYF.

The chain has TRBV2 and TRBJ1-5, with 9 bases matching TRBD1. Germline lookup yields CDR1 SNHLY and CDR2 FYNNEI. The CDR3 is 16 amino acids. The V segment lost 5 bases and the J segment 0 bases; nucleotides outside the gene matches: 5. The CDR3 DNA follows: TGTGCCAGCAGTAAAGGACAGGGGCTTAGCAATCAGCCCCAGCATTTT. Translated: CASSKGQGLSNQPQHF.

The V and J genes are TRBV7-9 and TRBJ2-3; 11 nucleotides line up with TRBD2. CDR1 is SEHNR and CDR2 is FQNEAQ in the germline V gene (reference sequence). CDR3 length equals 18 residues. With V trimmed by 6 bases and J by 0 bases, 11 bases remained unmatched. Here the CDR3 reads CASRLAGGARTSTDTQYF. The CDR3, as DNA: TGTGCCAGCAGGCTAGCGGGGGGTGCCCGAACGAGCACAGATACGCAGTATTTT.

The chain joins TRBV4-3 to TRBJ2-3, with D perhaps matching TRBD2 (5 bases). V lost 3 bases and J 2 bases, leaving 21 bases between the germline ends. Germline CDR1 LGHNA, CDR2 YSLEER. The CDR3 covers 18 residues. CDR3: CASSHWQVSLGNTDTQYF. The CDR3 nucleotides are TGCGCCAGCAGCCATTGGCAGGTCTCCCTCGGGAACACAGATACGCAGTATTTT.

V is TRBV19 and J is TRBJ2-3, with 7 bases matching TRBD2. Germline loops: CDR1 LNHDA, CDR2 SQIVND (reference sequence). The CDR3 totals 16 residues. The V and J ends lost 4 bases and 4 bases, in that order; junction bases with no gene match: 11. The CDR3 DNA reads TGTGCCAGTAGTACCCGAGCGGGGCCGACCCCAGATACGCAGTATTTT. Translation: CASSTRAGPTPDTQYF. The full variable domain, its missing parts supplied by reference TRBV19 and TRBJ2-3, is DGGITQSPKYLFRKEGQNVTLSCEQNLNHDAMYWYRQDPGQGLRLIYYSQIVNDFQKGDIAEGYSVSREKKESFPLTVTSAQKNPTAFYLCASSTRAGPTPDTQYFGPGTRLTVL.

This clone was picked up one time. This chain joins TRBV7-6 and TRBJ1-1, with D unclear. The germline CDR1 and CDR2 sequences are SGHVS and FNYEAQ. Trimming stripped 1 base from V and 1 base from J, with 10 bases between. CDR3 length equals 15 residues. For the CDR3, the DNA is TGTGCCAGCAGCTTAGTAATAGGCGGGAACACTGAAGCTTTCTTT. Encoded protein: CASSLVIGGNTEAFF.

CDR3: CASSPPTPATNEKLFF. The CDR3 coding sequence is TGTGCCAGCTCACCACCGACACCTGCAACTAATGAAAAACTGTTTTTT. The chain recombines TRBV18 with TRBJ1-4, with no clear D. Trimming took 0 bases from V and 0 from J, leaving 8 bases between them. Germline values: CDR1 KGHSH, CDR2 LQKENI. The CDR3 extends over 16 amino acids.

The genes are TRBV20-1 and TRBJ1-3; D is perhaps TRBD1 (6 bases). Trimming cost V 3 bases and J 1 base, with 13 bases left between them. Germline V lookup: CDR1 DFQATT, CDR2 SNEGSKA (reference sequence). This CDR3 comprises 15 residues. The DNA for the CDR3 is TGCAGTGCTAGTTTCAGGGGTATATCTGGAAACACCATATATTTT. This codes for CSASFRGISGNTIYF.

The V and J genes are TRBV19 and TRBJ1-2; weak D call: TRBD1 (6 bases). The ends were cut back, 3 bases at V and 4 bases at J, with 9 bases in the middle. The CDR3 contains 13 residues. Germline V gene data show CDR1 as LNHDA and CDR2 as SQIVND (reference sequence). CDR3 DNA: TGTGCCAGTAGTATGGACAGATCCTATGGCTACACCTTC. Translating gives CASSMDRSYGYTF. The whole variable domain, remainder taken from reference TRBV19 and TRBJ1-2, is DGGITQSPKYLFRKEGQNVTLSCEQNLNHDAMYWYRQDPGQGLRLIYYSQIVNDFQKGDIAEGYSVSREKKESFPLTVTSAQKNPTAFYLCASSMDRSYGYTFGSGTRLTVV.

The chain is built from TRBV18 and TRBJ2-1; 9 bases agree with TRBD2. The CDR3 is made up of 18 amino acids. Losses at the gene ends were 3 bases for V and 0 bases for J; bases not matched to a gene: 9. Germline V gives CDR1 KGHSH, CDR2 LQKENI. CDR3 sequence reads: CASSPTETSGPSYNEQFF. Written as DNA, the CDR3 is TGTGCCAGCTCACCCACAGAGACTAGCGGCCCCTCCTACAATGAGCAGTTCTTC.

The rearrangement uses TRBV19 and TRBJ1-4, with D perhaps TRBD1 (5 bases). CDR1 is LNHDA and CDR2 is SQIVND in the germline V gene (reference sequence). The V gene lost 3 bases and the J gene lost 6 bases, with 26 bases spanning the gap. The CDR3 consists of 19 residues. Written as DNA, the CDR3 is TGTGCCAGTAGTATGCTTCGGGCCAGCGCAGGATGGGACTATGAAAAACTGTTTTTT. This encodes CASSMLRASAGWDYEKLFF.

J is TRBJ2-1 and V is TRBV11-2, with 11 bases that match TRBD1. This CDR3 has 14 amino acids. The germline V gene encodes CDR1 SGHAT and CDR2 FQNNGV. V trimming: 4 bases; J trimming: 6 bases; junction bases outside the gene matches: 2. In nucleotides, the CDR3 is TGTGCCAGCAGCTACGGGACAGGGGGCAATGAGCAGTTCTTC. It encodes CASSYGTGGNEQFF.

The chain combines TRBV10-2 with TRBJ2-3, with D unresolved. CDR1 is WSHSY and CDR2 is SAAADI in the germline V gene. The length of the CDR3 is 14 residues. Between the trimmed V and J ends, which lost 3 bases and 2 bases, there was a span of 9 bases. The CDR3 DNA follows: TGCGCCAGCAGTGATTCTACCTCCACAGATACGCAGTATTTT. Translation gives CASSDSTSTDTQYF.